The T cell receptor beta chain described here comes from a study of chronic HIV infection and antiretroviral therapy. This clonotype was seen many times. TCRdb ran MiXCR on the 5' RACE reads and lists one entry per CDR3 protein. This table has around 31,000 distinct CDR3 sequences, 8% to 10% appearing once. This CDR3 region has 13 residues. Germline V gene data show CDR1 as MNHNS and CDR2 as SASEGT. V was clipped by 8 bases and J by 0 bases, with 8 bases between them. The clonotype was recovered from an adult who had HIV and had not received antiretroviral therapy, or was an uninfected healthy control (not recorded which). The V and J genes are TRBV6-1 and TRBJ2-1; no clear D. Sequenced: peripheral blood. This CDR3 is CASERNSYNEQFF. In DNA form, the CDR3 reads TGTGCCAGCGAAAGAAACTCCTACAATGAGCAGTTCTTC.